This paragraph covers one TCR beta chain sequence. Its antigen is undetermined. The data were taken from a study of cytomegalovirus exposure and HLA in healthy donors. Each donor was healthy, and each was a bone marrow donor. Sampled while nominally healthy, donors likely had unrecorded immune exposures. 13 Jbeta primers and 60 Vbeta primers were used for the PCR. The repertoire was sequenced with immunoSEQ multiplex PCR; TCRdb's copy has only in-frame clones and lacks some. The listing contains 180,000 or so clones. Study-wide findings and caveats: In a later analysis, V- and J-gene trimming of beta chains associated with a DCLRE1C missense variant, replicated independently. Likely technical artifact: a cluster of highly shared sequence variants.

The sample comprised PBMCs. The receptor comes from a boy younger than 18 in good health and CMV-seronegative.

The CDR3 sequence is CAWSPQGTIRDTIYF. Written as DNA, the CDR3 is TGTGCCTGGAGTCCCCAGGGGACAATCAGAGACACCATATATTTT. The chain combines TRBV30 with TRBJ1-3; D might be TRBD1 (6 bases). The CDR3 is 15 amino acids. CDR1 and CDR2 (germline): GTSNPN, SVGIG (reference sequence). Trimming stripped 2 bases from V and 8 bases from J, with 19 bases between.